The 5 T cell receptor beta chains listed next were all sequenced from one sample in a study of T cell responses to AZD1222 COVID-19 vaccine. Clones were sequenced by immunoSEQ multiplex PCR, and TCRdb holds only the in-frame ones, with some missing. The repertoire includes roughly 51,000 clones, 80% to 90% of them detected once, and around 7.3% sits in the top ten. The specimen was peripheral blood, collected 28 days after the second AZD1222 dose. The receptor source for this set is an adult who received the AZD1222 COVID-19 vaccine.

V is TRBV29-1 and J is TRBJ2-6, with a weak D call TRBD2 (5 bases). V lost 5 bases to trimming and J lost 0 bases, with 17 bases between them. This CDR3 region has 17 residues. Germline CDR1 and CDR2: SQVTM and ANQGSEA. The CDR3 here is CSVLPALGSSGANVLTF. The CDR3 DNA sequence: TGCAGCGTTCTACCCGCCTTAGGGAGCTCTGGGGCCAACGTCCTGACTTTC.

The CDR3, as DNA: TGCGCCAGCAGCTTGGCCGGATCCGAGCAGTACTTC. Its translation is CASSLAGSEQYF. The chain recombines TRBV5-1 with TRBJ2-7; D uncertain. The CDR3 is made up of 12 amino acids. Germline loops: CDR1 SGHRS, CDR2 YFSETQ. V lost 0 bases to trimming and J lost 6 bases, with 7 bases between them.

The rearrangement links TRBV4-3 to TRBJ1-3; D is perhaps TRBD1 (6 bases). CDR1 and CDR2 (germline): LGHNA, YSLEER. Between the trimmed V and J ends, which lost 1 base and 8 bases, there was a span of 15 bases. The CDR3 length is 15 residues. Written as DNA, the CDR3 is TGCGCCAGCAGCCAAGTGACAGGACCCGGGTACACCATATATTTT. This translates into CASSQVTGPGYTIYF.

The J gene is TRBJ2-3, the V gene TRBV3-1 (or the pseudogene TRBV3-2); D may be TRBD2 (5 bases). Germline CDR1 reads LGHDT; CDR2 reads YNNKEL (reference sequence). CDR3 length: 14 residues. V was trimmed by 3 bases and J by 0 bases, leaving 7 bases between them. In DNA, the CDR3 is TGTGCCAGCAGCCACCCGGGGAGCACAGATACGCAGTATTTT. It codes for CASSHPGSTDTQYF.

This chain joins TRBV30 and TRBJ1-4, with D perhaps TRBD1 (5 bases). The CDR3 is made up of 14 amino acids. V lost 7 bases, J lost 5 bases, and 17 bases lay in between. Germline lookup yields CDR1 GTSNPN and CDR2 SVGIG (reference sequence). CDR3: CAFIRQGGNEKLFF. For the CDR3, the DNA is TGTGCCTTCATACGTCAGGGTGGGAATGAAAAACTGTTTTTT.